The TCR beta chain under discussion was sequenced for a study of blood T cell repertoires in COVID-19. Study-level background: Both acute and convalescent COVID-19 samples were obtained from the United States, Italy and Spain.

Each participant's cohort was designated according to participant-reported clinical history. What the recovered Cohort 3 donors had was two negative PCRs, clearance, or symptom resolution. Sequenced by immunoSEQ multiplex PCR; TCRdb stores in-frame clones only, minus some. The sample consists of 160,000 or so clones, roughly 80% of them appearing once. Sequencing was done on a sample of PBMCs or T cells enriched from blood (not recorded which). This TCR was recovered from a woman aged 55-69 years who had recovered from COVID-19.

This CDR3 is CASSADTNTEAFF. The CDR3 DNA reads TGCGCCAGCAGCGCCGACACAAACACTGAAGCTTTCTTT. The genes are TRBV5-1 and TRBJ1-1, with no clear D. Deletions cut 4 bases from V and 2 bases from J, with 9 bases between. This CDR3 is built from 13 residues. In germline, CDR1 is SGHRS, CDR2 YFSETQ.